This T cell receptor (beta chain) was documented in a study of T cells in localized non-small cell lung cancer. Profiled with immunoSEQ multiplex PCR; TCRdb holds only in-frame clones, not every one. The sample records over 25,000 clones, around 82% being singletons. Per germline, CDR1 SGHVS and CDR2 FQNEAQ. The length of the CDR3 is 16 residues. The V segment lost 5 bases and the J segment 0 bases; nucleotides outside the gene matches: 9. The clonotype was recovered from a male donor at least 60 years old with stage II squamous cell lung carcinoma. This specimen consisted of peripheral blood, obtained before any cancer treatment. The rearrangement joins TRBV7-8 to TRBJ1-2; TRBD1 aligns across 7 bases. The CDR3 nucleotides are TGTGCCAGCAGCCCAGAGGGGGCGCTAGCTAACTATGGCTACACCTTC. Protein: CASSPEGALANYGYTF.